This entry is about one TCR beta chain. Its antigen is unidentified. This specimen belongs to a study of shared clonotypes between healthy human individuals. About the study: Sampling drew on donors who were a couple of women and a few men aged 18 to 49. Points from the study as a whole: The four-donor shared clonotypes exceeded non-shared clonotypes in generation probability, with non-shared ones scoring lower. Larger estimated richness was generally seen in naive subsets than in memory subsets.

In the original analysis: As immunoSEQ supplied junction-only sequences (without quality scores), filtering differed. Profiling relied on immunoSEQ multiplex PCR, and the TCRdb table lists in-frame clones only, not all of them. D and trimming were read from the DNA, whereas the V and J calls and clone size are those reported in that table. The sample comprises more than 850,000 clones, around three quarters of which are singletons, and under 0.65% rests with the top ten. CDR1 is SGHTA and CDR2 is FQGNSA in the germline V gene. Trimming took 0 bases from V and 5 from J; bases not matched to a gene: 7. The CDR3 loop spans 16 amino acids.

Input material: memory CD4+ T cells from PBMCs. Subset in this sample: CD45RA-negative fraction. This TCR was sampled from a man aged 18-30 years in good health. Some clones in this sample may be carry-over from other donors' samples. The chain is built from TRBV7-2 and TRBJ2-3; 8 bases map to TRBD2. The CDR3 reads CASSLAYLAGEDTQYF. The CDR3 DNA is TGTGCCAGCAGCTTAGCGTACCTAGCGGGTGAAGATACGCAGTATTTT.